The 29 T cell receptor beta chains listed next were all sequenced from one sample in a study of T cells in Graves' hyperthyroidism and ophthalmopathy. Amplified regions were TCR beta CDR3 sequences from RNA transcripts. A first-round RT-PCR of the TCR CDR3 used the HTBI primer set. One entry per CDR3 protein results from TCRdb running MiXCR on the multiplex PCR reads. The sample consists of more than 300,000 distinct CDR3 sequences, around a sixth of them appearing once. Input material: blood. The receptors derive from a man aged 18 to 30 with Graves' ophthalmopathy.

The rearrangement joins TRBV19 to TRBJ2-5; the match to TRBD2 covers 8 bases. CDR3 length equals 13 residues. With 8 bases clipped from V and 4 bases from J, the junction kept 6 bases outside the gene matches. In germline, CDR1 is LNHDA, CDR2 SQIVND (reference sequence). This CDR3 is CASEPGGAETQYF. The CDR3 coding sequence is TGTGCCAGTGAGCCCGGGGGGGCAGAGACCCAGTACTTC. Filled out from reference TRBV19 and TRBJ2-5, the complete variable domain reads DGGITQSPKYLFRKEGQNVTLSCEQNLNHDAMYWYRQDPGQGLRLIYYSQIVNDFQKGDIAEGYSVSREKKESFPLTVTSAQKNPTAFYLCASEPGGAETQYFGPGTRLLVL.

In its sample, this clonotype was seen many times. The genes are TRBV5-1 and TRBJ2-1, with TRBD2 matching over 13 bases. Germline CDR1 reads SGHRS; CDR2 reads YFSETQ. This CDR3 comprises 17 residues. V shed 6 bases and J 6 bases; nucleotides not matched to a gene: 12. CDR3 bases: TGCGCCAGCACCACTAGCGGGGGGGCCTTACCCTTCAATGAGCAGTTCTTC. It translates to CASTTSGGALPFNEQFF.

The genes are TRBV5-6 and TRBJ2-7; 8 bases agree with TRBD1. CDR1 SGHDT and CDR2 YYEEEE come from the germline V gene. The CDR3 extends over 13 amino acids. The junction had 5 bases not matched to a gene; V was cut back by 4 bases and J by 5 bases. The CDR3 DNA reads TGTGCCAGCAGCCTCGGACAGGGACACGAGCAGTACTTC. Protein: CASSLGQGHEQYF.

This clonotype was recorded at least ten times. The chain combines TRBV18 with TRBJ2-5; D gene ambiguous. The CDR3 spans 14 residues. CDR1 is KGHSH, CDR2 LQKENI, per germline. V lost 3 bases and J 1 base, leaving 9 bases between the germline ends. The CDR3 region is CASSPPVTQETQYF. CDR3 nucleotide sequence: TGTGCCAGCTCACCTCCGGTAACCCAAGAGACCCAGTACTTC.

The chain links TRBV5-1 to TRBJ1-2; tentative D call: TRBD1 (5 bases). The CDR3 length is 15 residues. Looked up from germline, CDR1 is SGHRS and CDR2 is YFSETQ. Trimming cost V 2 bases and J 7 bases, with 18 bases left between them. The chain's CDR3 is CASSFGGSPRSGYTF. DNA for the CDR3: TGCGCCAGCAGCTTCGGGGGGAGTCCCAGAAGTGGCTACACCTTC.

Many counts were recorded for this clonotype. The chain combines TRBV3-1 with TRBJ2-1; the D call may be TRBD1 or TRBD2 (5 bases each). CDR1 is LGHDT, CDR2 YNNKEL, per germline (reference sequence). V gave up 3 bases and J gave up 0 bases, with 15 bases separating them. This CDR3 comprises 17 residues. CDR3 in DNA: TGTGCCAGCAGCCAGTCCGGGACCTACAGCTCCTACAATGAGCAGTTCTTC. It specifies CASSQSGTYSSYNEQFF.

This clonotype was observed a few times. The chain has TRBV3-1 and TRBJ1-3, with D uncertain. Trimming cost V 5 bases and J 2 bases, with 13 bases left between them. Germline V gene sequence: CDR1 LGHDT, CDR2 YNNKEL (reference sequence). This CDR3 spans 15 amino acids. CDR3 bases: TGTGCCAGCAGCGGGATGAATCCCCCTGGAAACACCATATATTTT. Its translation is CASSGMNPPGNTIYF.

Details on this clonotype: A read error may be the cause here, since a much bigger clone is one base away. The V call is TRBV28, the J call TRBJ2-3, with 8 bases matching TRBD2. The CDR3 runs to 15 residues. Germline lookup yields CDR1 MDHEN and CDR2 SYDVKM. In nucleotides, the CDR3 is TGTGCCGGCAGTTTTCCCGGGGGGGGCACAGATACGCAGTATTTT. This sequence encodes CAGSFPGGGTDTQYF.

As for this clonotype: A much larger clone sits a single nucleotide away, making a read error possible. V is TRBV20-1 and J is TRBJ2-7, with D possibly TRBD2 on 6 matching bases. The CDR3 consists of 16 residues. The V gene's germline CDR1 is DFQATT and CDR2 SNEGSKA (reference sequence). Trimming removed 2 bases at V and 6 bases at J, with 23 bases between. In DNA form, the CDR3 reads TGCAGTGCTAGATTGCAGGGCGGGGAACCACTCACCGAGCAGTACTTC. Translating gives CSARLQGGEPLTEQYF.

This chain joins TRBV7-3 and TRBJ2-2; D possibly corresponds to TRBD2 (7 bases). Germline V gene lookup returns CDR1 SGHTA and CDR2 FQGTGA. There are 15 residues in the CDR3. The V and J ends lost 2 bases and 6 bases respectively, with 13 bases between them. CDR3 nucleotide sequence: TGTGCCAGCAGCTTAGTGGGGGGGCCCCCCGGGGAGCTGTTTTTT. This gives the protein CASSLVGGPPGELFF.

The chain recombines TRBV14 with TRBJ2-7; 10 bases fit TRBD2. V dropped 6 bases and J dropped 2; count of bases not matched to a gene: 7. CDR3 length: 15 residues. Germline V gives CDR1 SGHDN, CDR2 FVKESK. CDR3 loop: CASSPRLAGAYEQYF. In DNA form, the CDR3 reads TGTGCCAGCAGTCCTAGACTAGCGGGTGCCTACGAGCAGTACTTC.

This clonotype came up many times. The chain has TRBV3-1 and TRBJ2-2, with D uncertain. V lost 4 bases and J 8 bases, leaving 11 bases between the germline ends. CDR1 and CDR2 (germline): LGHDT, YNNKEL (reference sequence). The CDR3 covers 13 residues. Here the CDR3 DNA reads TGTGCCAGCAGCCCAACATCAATGGGGGAGCTGTTTTTT. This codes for CASSPTSMGELFF.

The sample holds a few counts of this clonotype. The CDR3 region is CASSTPGDEQFF. The DNA for the CDR3 is TGCGCCAGCAGCACCCCCGGCGATGAGCAGTTCTTC. The chain links TRBV4-1 to TRBJ2-1, with D unclear. Germline assignment: CDR1 MGHRA and CDR2 YSYEKL. This CDR3 has 12 amino acids. The ends were cut back, 5 bases at V and 8 bases at J, with 10 bases in the middle.

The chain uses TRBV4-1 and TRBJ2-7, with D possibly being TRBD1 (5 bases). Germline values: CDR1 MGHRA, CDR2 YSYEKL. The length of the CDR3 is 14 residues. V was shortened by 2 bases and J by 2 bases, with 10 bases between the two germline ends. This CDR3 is CASSQPGQTYEQYF. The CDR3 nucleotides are TGCGCCAGCAGCCAACCCGGACAAACCTACGAGCAGTACTTC.

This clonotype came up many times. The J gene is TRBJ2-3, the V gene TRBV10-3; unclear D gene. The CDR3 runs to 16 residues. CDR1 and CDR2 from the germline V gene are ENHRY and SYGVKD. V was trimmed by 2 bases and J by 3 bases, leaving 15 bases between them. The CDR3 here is CAISETPERVTDTQYF. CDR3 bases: TGTGCCATCAGTGAGACCCCGGAAAGGGTAACAGATACGCAGTATTTT.

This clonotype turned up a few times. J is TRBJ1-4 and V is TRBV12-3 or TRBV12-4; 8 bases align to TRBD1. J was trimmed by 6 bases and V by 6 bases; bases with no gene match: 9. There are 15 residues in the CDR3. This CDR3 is CASSPGQGIDEKLFF. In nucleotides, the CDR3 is TGTGCCAGCAGCCCAGGACAGGGAATTGATGAAAAACTGTTTTTT.

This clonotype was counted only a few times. CDR3 sequence reads: CASSPSGSPNSPLHF. The DNA of the CDR3 is TGCGCCAGCAGCCCATCGGGAAGCCCTAATTCACCCCTCCACTTT. The chain recombines TRBV5-1 with TRBJ1-6, with D unresolved. The CDR3 extends over 15 amino acids. Per germline, CDR1 SGHRS and CDR2 YFSETQ. V lost 4 bases to trimming and J lost 6 bases, with 14 bases between them.

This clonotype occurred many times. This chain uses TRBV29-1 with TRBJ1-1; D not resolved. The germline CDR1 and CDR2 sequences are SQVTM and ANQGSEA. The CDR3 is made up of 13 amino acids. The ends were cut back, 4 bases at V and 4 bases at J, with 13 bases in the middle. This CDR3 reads CSVAYYGSTEAFF. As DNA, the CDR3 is TGCAGCGTTGCTTACTATGGGTCCACTGAAGCTTTCTTT.

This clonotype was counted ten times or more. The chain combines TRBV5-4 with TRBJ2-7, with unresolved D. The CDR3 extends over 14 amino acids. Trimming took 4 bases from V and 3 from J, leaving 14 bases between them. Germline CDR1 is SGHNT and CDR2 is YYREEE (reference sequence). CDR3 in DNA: TGTGCCAGCAGCACCCCTGACGGACGCTACGAGCAGTACTTC. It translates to CASSTPDGRYEQYF.

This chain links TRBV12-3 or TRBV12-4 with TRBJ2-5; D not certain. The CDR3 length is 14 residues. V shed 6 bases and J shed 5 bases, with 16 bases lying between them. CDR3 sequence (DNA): TGTGCCAGCAGGCCCGCCCCCCAATGGGAGACCCAGTACTTC. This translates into CASRPAPQWETQYF.

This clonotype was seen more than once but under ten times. The CDR3 region has the DNA TGTGCCAGCAAAGGGGTAATAGCCAAAAACATTCAGTACTTC. It is translated as CASKGVIAKNIQYF. The J gene is TRBJ2-4, the V gene TRBV6-1; tentative D call: TRBD1 (5 bases). In germline, CDR1 is MNHNS, CDR2 SASEGT. V lost 7 bases to trimming and J lost 0 bases, with 10 bases between them. This CDR3 comprises 14 residues.

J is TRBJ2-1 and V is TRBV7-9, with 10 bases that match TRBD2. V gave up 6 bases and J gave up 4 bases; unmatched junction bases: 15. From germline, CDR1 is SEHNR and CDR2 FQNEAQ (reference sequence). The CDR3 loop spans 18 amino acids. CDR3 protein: CASSRDSSGGRRYNEQFF. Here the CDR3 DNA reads TGTGCCAGCAGTCGGGACTCTAGCGGGGGCCGGCGATACAATGAGCAGTTCTTC.

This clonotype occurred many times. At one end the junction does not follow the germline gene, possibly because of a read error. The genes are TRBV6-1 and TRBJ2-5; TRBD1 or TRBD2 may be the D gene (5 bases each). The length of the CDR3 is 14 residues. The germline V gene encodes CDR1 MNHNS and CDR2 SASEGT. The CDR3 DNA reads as TGTGCCAGCAGTGAGTCCGGGACCCAAGGGACCCAGTACTTC. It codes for CASSESGTQGTQYF.

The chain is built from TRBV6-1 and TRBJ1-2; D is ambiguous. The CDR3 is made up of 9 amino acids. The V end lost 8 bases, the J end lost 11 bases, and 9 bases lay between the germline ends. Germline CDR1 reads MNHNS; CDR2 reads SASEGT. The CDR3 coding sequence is TGTGCCAGCTCGAATAGTTACACCTTC. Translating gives CASSNSYTF.

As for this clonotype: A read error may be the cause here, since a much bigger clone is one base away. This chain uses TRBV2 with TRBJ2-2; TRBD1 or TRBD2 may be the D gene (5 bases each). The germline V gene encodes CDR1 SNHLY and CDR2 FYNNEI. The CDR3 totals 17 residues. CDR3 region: CASSSSQGSRRVGELVF. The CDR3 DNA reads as TGTGCCAGCAGCTCATCCCAGGGATCCCGCCGGGTCGGGGAGCTGGTTTTT.

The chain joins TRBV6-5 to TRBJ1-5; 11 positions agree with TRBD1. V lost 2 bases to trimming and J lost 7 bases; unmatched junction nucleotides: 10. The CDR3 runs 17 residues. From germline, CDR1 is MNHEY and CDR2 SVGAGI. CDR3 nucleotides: TGTGCCAGCAGTTACGGGCCCGGGACAGGGGGGAGCCAGCCCCAGCATTTT. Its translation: CASSYGPGTGGSQPQHF.

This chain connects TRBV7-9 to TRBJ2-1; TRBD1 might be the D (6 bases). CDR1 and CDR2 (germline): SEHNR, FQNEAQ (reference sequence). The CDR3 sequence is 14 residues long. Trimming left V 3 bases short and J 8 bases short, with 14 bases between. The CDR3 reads CASSLRGMVDEQFF. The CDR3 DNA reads TGTGCCAGCAGCTTGAGGGGGATGGTGGATGAGCAGTTCTTC.

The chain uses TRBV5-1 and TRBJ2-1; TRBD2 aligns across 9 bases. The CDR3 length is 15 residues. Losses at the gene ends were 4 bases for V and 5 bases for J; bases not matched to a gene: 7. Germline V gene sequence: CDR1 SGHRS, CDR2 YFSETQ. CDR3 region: CASSEVSGGNNEQFF. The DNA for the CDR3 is TGCGCCAGCAGCGAGGTGAGCGGGGGGAACAATGAGCAGTTCTTC.

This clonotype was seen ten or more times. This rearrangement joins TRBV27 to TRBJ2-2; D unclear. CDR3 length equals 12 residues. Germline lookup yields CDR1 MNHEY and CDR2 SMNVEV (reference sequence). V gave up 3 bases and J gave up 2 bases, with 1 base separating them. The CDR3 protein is CASSFNTGELFF. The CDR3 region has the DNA TGTGCCAGCAGTTTTAACACCGGGGAGCTGTTTTTT.